This TCR beta chain is from a study of CD8+ T cells in alopecia areata. A remark on this clone: The antigen remains unidentified.

After isolation, RNA underwent reverse transcription to generate cDNA as the sequencing template. The assay was immunoSEQ multiplex PCR, and TCRdb's table has in-frame clones only and misses some. Of roughly 200,000 clones listed, more than 55% are singletons. CD4+ and CD8+ T cells were sorted from PBMCs. Whole-study results and caveats: Mouse data revealed clearer TCR sharing than patient data did, a gap possibly tied to HLA. Higher clonality than in normal scalp was seen in lesional scalp, especially alopecia totalis/universalis. Sequencing of scalp tissue also captures the resident alphabeta T cells of normal skin.

This TCR was recovered from a human donor in good health. Sequencing used CD8+ T cells sorted from blood.

Here the CDR3 DNA reads TGTGCCAGCAGCTTAAACTATCGGGACAGCACAGATACGCAGTATTTT. This encodes CASSLNYRDSTDTQYF. The rearrangement links TRBV7-9 to TRBJ2-3, with D perhaps matching TRBD1 or TRBD2 (5 bases each). Germline loops: CDR1 SEHNR, CDR2 FQNEAQ (reference sequence). The CDR3 covers 16 residues. Trimming took 2 bases from V and 0 from J, leaving 12 bases between them. Using reference TRBV7-9 and TRBJ2-3 for the parts outside the CDR3, the full variable domain is DTGVSQNPRHKITKRGQNVTFRCDPISEHNRLYWYRQTLGQGPEFLTYFQNEAQLEKSRLLSDRFSAERPKGSFSTLEIQRTEQGDSAMYLCASSLNYRDSTDTQYFGPGTRLTVL.